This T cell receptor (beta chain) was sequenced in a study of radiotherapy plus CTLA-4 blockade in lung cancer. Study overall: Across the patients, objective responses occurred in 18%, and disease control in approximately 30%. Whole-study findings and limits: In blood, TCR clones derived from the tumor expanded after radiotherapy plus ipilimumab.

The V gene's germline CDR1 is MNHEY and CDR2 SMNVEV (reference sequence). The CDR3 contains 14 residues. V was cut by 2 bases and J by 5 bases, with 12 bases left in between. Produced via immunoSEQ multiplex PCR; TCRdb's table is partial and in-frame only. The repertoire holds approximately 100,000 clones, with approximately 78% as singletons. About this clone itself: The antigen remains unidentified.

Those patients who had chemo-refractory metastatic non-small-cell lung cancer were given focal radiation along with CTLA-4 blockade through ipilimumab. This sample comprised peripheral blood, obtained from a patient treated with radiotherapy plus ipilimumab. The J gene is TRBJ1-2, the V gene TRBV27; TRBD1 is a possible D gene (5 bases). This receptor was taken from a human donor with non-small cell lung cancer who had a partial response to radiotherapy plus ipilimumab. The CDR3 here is CASSLGQGGYGYTF. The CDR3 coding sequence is TGTGCCAGCAGTTTAGGTCAGGGAGGGTATGGCTACACCTTC.